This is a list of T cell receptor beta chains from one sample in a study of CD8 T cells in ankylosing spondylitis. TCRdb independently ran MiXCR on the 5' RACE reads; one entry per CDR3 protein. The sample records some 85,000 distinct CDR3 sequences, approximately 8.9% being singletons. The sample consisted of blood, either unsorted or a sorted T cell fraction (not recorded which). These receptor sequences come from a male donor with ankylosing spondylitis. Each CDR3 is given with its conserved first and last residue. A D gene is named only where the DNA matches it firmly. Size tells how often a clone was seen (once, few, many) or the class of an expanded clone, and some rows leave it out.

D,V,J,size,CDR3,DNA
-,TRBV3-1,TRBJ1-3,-,CASSEELRSSGNTIYF,TGTGCCAGCAGCGAAGAATTAAGAAGCTCTGGAAACACCATATATTTT
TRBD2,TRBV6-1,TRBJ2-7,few,CASSAGLAGGPHEQYF,TGTGCCAGCAGTGCTGGACTAGCGGGAGGGCCCCACGAGCAGTACTTC
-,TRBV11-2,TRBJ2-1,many,CASSLEGGHNEQFF,TGTGCCAGCAGCTTAGAAGGGGGTCACAATGAGCAGTTCTTC
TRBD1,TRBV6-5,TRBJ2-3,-,CASPYRGVGSDTQYF,TGTGCCAGCCCTTACAGGGGAGTGGGATCAGATACGCAGTATTTT
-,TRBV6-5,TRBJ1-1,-,CASSWATGSTEAFF,TGTGCCAGCAGTTGGGCCACCGGGTCCACTGAAGCTTTCTTT
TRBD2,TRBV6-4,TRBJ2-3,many,CASSVAGDGTDTQYF,TGTGCCAGCAGTGTAGCGGGAGATGGAACAGATACGCAGTATTTT
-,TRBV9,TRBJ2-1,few,CASTTLGADNEQFF,TGTGCCAGCACCACCCTAGGGGCCGACAATGAGCAGTTCTTC
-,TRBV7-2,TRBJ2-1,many,CASSSLSARSENEQFF,TGTGCCAGCAGCTCCCTGAGCGCCCGGAGTGAAAATGAGCAGTTCTTC
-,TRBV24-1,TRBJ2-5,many,CATSEWGPSETQYF,TGTGCCACCAGTGAATGGGGACCGTCGGAGACCCAGTACTTC
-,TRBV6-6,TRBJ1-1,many,CASSYQLNTEAFF,TGTGCCAGCAGTTACCAATTGAACACTGAAGCTTTCTTT
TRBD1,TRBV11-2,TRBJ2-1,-,CASSNPGGGEQFF,TGTGCCAGCAGCAACCCAGGGGGCGGTGAGCAGTTCTTC
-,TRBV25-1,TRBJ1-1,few,CASSVTSGVEAFF,TGTGCCAGCAGTGTAACGAGTGGGGTTGAAGCTTTCTTT
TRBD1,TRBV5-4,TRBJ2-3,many,CASSLEDQGASDTQYF,TGTGCCAGCAGCCTGGAAGACCAGGGGGCCTCAGATACGCAGTATTTT
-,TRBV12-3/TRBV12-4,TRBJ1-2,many,CASSSAPVGYGYTF,TGTGCCAGCAGCTCCGCCCCAGTAGGGTACGGCTACACCTTC
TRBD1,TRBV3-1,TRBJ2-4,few,CASSRGDRGLAKNIQYF,TGTGCCAGCAGCCGAGGGGACAGGGGGCTAGCCAAAAACATTCAGTACTTC
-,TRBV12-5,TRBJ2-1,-,CASGLVPQGYNEQFF,TGTGCTAGTGGTTTGGTACCACAGGGTTACAATGAGCAGTTCTTC
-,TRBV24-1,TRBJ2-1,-,CATSGGHNEQFF,TGTGCCACCAGTGGAGGTCACAATGAGCAGTTCTTC
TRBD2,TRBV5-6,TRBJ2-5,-,CASSLKSSGQETQYF,TGTGCCAGCAGCTTGAAATCTAGCGGACAAGAGACCCAGTACTTC
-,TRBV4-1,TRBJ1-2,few,CASSQEAREGIYGYTF,TGCGCCAGCAGCCAAGAAGCGAGGGAGGGGATCTATGGCTACACCTTC
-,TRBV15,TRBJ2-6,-,CATSRDTRLISGANVLTF,TGTGCCACCAGCAGAGATACTCGACTGATCTCTGGGGCCAACGTCCTGACTTTC
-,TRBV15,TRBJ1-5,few,CATSRDGQLSNQPQHF,TGTGCCACCAGCAGAGACGGGCAACTTAGCAATCAGCCCCAGCATTTT
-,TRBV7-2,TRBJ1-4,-,CASSPGAGSEKLFF,TGTGCCAGCAGCCCCGGGGCAGGAAGTGAAAAACTGTTTTTT
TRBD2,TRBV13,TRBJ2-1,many,CASSLGSGLASANEQFF,TGTGCCAGCAGCTTAGGATCGGGACTAGCATCCGCCAATGAGCAGTTCTTC
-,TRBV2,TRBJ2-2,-,CASSDGFSPTGELFF,TGTGCCAGCAGTGACGGCTTCAGCCCCACCGGGGAGCTGTTTTTT
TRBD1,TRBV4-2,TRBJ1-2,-,CASSTTGGAGGYTF,TGTGCCAGCAGCACGACAGGGGGCGCAGGTGGCTACACCTTC
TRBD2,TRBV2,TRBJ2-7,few,CASSEGLAVTSYEQYF,TGTGCCAGCAGTGAGGGACTAGCGGTAACCTCCTACGAGCAGTACTTC
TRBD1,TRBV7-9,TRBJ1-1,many,CASSAQGNPEAFF,TGTGCCAGCAGCGCACAGGGGAACCCTGAAGCTTTCTTT
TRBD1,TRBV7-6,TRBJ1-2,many,CASSETGESYGYTF,TGTGCCAGCAGTGAAACAGGGGAATCCTATGGCTACACCTTC
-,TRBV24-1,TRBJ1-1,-,CATSDLGATEAFF,TGTGCCACCAGTGATTTAGGGGCGACTGAAGCTTTCTTT
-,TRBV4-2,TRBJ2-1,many,CASSQQYISYNEQFF,TGTGCCAGCAGCCAGCAGTATATTTCCTACAATGAGCAGTTCTTC
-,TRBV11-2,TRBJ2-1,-,CASSLAFHQGALNEQFF,TGTGCCAGCAGCTTAGCCTTCCACCAAGGGGCTCTTAATGAGCAGTTCTTC
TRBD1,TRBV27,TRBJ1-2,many,CASRSDRVWDGYTF,TGTGCCAGCAGGTCAGACAGGGTTTGGGATGGCTACACCTTC
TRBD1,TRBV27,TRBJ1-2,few,CASSWNRGADYGYTF,TGTGCCAGCAGTTGGAACAGGGGGGCCGACTATGGCTACACCTTC
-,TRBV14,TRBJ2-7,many,CASSQVNFAYEQYF,TGTGCCAGCAGCCAAGTTAACTTCGCCTACGAGCAGTACTTC
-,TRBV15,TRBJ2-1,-,CATSRSRAIAYNEQFF,TGTGCCACCAGCAGAAGCAGGGCTATCGCCTACAATGAGCAGTTCTTC
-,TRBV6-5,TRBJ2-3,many,CASSYREGTDTQYF,TGTGCCAGCAGTTACCGTGAGGGCACAGATACGCAGTATTTT
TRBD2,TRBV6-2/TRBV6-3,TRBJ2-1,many,CASSYYLAGPYNEQFF,TGTGCCAGCAGTTACTATTTAGCGGGTCCTTACAATGAGCAGTTCTTC
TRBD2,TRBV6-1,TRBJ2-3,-,CASTLQAGGADTQYF,TGTGCCAGCACTCTCCAAGCTGGGGGGGCAGATACGCAGTATTTT
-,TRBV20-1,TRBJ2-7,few,CSAKVLDRYEQYF,TGCAGTGCTAAAGTTCTAGATCGCTACGAGCAGTACTTC
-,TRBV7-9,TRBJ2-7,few,CASSPRDWTYEQYF,TGTGCCAGCAGCCCACGGGACTGGACCTACGAGCAGTACTTC
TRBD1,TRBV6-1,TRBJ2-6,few,CASRGTGELRSGANVLTF,TGTGCCAGCCGAGGGACAGGGGAGCTTAGGTCTGGGGCCAACGTCCTGACTTTC
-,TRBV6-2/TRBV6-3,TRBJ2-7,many,CASSPGGWYEQYF,TGTGCCAGCAGCCCTGGGGGCTGGTACGAGCAGTACTTC
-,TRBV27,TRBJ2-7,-,CASSLGQGGSYEQYF,TGTGCCAGCAGTTTAGGGCAGGGAGGATCGTACGAGCAGTACTTC
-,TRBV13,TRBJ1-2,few,CASSAQGFSNYGYTF,TGTGCCAGCAGCGCTCAGGGTTTTTCCAACTATGGCTACACCTTC
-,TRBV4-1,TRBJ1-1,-,CASSYTNEAFF,TGCGCCAGCAGCTATACAAATGAAGCTTTCTTT
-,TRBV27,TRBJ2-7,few,CASSARVGYEQYF,TGTGCCAGCAGTGCCCGGGTAGGCTACGAGCAGTACTTC